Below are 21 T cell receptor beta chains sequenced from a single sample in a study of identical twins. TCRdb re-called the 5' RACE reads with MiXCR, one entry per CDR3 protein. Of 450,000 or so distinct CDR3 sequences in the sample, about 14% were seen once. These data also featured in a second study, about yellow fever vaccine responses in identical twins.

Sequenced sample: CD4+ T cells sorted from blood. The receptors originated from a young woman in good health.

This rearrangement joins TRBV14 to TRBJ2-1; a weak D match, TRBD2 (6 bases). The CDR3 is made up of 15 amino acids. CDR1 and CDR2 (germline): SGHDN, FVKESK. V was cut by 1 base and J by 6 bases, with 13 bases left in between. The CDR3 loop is CASSQGGVGFNEQFF. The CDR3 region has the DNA TGTGCCAGCAGCCAAGGCGGGGTAGGATTCAATGAGCAGTTCTTC. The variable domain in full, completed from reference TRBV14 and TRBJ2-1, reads EAGVTQFPSHSVIEKGQTVTLRCDPISGHDNLYWYRRVMGKEIKFLLHFVKESKQDESGMPNNRFLAERTGGTYSTLKVQPAELEDSGVYFCASSQGGVGFNEQFFGPGTRLTVL.

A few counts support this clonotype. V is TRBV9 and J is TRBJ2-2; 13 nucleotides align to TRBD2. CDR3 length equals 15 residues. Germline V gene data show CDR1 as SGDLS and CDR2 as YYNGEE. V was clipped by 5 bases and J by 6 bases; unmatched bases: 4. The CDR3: CASRLLAGGSGELFF. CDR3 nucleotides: TGTGCCAGCAGATTACTAGCGGGAGGGTCCGGGGAGCTGTTTTTT. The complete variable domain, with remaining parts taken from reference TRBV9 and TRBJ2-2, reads DSGVTQTPKHLITATGQRVTLRCSPRSGDLSVYWYQQSLDQGLQFLIQYYNGEERAKGNILERFSAQQFPDLHSELNLSSLELGDSALYFCASRLLAGGSGELFFGEGSRLTVL.

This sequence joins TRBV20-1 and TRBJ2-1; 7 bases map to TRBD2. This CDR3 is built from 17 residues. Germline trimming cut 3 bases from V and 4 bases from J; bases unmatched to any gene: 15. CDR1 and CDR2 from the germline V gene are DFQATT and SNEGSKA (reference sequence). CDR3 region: CSASGLVGGRSYNEQFF. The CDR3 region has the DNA TGCAGTGCTAGTGGTCTGGTTGGCGGGAGAAGTTACAATGAGCAGTTCTTC.

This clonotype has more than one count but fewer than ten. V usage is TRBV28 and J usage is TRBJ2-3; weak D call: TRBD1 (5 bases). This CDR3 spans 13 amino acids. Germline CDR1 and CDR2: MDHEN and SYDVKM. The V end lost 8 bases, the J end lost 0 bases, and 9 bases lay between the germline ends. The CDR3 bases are TGTGCCAGCTCAGGGTCTAGCACAGATACGCAGTATTTT. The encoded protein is CASSGSSTDTQYF.

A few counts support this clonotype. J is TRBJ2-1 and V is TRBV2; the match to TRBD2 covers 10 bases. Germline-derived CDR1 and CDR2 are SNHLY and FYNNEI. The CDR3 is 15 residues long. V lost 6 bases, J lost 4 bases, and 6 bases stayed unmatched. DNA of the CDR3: TGTGCCAGCAGACACGGACTAGCGGCTTACAATGAGCAGTTCTTC. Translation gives CASRHGLAAYNEQFF.

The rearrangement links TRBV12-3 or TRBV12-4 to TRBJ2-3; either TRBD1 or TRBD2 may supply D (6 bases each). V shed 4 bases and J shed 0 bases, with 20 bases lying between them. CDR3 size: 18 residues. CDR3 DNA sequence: TGTGCCAGCAGTTCACAGCTGCTCGGGGGCGGTAGCACAGATACGCAGTATTTT. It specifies CASSSQLLGGGSTDTQYF.

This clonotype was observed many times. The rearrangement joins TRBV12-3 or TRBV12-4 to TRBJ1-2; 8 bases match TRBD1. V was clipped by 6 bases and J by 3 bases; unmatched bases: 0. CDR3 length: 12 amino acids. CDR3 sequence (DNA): TGTGCCAGCAGGGACAGGGACTATGGCTACACCTTC. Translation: CASRDRDYGYTF.

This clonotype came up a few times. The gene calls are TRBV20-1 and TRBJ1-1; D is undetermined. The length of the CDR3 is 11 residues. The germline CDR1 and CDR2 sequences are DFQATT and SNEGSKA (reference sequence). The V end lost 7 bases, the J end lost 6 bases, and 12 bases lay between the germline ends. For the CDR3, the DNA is TGCAGTGGCGCGGGGATCGCTGAAGCTTTCTTT. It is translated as CSGAGIAEAFF.

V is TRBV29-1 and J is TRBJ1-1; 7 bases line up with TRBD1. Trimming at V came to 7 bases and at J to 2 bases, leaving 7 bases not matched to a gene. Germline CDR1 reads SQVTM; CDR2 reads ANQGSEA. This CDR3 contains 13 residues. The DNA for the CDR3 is TGCAGCGCGGGGGCAGGGGGTAACACTGAAGCTTTCTTT. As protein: CSAGAGGNTEAFF.

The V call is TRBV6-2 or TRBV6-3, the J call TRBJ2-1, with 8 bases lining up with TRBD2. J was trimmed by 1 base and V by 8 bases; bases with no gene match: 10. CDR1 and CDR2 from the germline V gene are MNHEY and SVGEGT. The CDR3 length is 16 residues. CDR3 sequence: CASWTSHLNSYNEQFF. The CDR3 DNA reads TGTGCCAGCTGGACTAGCCACCTGAATTCCTACAATGAGCAGTTCTTC.

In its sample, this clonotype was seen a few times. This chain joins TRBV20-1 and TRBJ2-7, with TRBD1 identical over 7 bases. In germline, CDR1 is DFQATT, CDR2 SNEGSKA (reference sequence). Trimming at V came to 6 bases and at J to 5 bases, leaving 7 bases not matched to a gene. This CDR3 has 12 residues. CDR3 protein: CSARTGADEQYF. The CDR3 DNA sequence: TGCAGTGCCCGTACAGGGGCGGACGAGCAGTACTTC.

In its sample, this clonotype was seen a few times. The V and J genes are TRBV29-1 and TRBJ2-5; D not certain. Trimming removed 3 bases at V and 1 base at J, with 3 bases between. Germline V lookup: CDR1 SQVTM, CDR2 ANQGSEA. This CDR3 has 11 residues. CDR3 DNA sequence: TGCAGCGTTGATCTCCAAGAGACCCAGTACTTC. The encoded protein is CSVDLQETQYF. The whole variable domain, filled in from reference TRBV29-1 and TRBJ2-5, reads SAVISQKPSRDICQRGTSLTIQCQVDSQVTMMFWYRQQPGQSLTLIATANQGSEATYESGFVIDKFPISRPNLTFSTLTVSNMSPEDSSIYLCSVDLQETQYFGPGTRLLVL.

CDR3 in DNA: TGTGCCAGCAGCTCTCTACTGTCCGCAACAGGGTCACAAGAGACCCAGTACTTC. Translation: CASSSLLSATGSQETQYF. This chain links TRBV11-1 with TRBJ2-5; perhaps TRBD1 as D (6 bases). This CDR3 contains 18 residues. Germline CDR1 SGHAT, CDR2 FQDESV (reference sequence). V was trimmed by 4 bases and J by 2 bases, leaving 23 bases between them.

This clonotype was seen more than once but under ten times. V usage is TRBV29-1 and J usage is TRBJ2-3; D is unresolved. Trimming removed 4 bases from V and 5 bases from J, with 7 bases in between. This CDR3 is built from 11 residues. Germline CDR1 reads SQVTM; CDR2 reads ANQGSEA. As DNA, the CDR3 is TGCAGCGTTGGACACATAGATACGCAGTATTTT. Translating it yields CSVGHIDTQYF.

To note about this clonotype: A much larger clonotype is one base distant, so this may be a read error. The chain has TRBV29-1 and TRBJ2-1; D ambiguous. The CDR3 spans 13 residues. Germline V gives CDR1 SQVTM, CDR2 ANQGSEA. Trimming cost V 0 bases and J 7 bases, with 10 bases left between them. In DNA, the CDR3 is TGCAGCGTTGAAGATCTCACTGGGAATGAGCAGTTCTTC. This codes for CSVEDLTGNEQFF.

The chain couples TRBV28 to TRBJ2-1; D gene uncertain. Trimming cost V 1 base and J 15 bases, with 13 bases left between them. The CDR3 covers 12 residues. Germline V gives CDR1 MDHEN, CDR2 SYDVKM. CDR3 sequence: CASSLLSQNPFF. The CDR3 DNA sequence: TGTGCCAGCAGTTTATTGTCCCAGAATCCGTTCTTC.

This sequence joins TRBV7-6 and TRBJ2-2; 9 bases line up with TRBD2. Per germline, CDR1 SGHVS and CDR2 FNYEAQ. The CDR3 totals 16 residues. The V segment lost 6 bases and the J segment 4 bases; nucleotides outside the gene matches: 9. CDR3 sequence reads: CASSSSGALFTGELFF. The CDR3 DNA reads TGTGCCAGCAGTTCTAGCGGGGCTCTATTCACCGGGGAGCTGTTTTTT. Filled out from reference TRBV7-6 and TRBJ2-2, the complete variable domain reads GAGVSQSPRYKVTKRGQDVALRCDPISGHVSLYWYRQALGQGPEFLTYFNYEAQQDKSGLPNDRFSAERPEGSISTLTIQRTEQRDSAMYRCASSSSGALFTGELFFGEGSRLTVL.

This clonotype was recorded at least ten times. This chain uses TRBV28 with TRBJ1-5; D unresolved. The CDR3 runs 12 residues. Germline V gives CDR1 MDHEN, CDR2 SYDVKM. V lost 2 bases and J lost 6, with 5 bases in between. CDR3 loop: CASSLSGQPQHF. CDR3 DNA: TGTGCCAGCAGTTTAAGTGGTCAGCCCCAGCATTTT.

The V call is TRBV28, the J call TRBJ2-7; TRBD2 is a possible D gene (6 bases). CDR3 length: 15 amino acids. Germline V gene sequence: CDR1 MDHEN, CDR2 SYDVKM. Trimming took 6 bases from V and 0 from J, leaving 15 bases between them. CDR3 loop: CASSSPGTASYEQYF. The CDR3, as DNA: TGTGCCAGCAGCTCCCCCGGGACTGCCTCCTACGAGCAGTACTTC.

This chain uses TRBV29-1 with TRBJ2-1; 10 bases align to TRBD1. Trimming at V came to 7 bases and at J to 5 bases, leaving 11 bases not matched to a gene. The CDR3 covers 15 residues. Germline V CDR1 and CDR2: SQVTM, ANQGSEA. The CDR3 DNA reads TGCAGCGCCAACCTTGACAGGGGGCGCAACAATGAGCAGTTCTTC. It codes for CSANLDRGRNNEQFF.

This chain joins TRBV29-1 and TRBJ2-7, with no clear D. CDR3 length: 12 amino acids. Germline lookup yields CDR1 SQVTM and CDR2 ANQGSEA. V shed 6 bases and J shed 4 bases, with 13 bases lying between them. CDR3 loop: CSVRTYWYEQYF. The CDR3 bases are TGCAGCGTAAGGACGTACTGGTACGAGCAGTACTTC.